The rows below give T cell receptor beta chains drawn from one sample of a study of blood T cell repertoires in COVID-19. Clones were sequenced by immunoSEQ multiplex PCR, and TCRdb holds only the in-frame ones, with some missing. Counted here are around 190,000 clones, 82% occurring once; the ten biggest clones make up approximately 8%. Sample: peripheral blood. The receptor source for this set is a woman in her fifties or sixties with COVID-19, enrolled during active disease. Both conserved end residues are part of each CDR3. A D gene is named only where the DNA matches it firmly. Size values are once, few and many counts, or a class for expanded clones, and some rows have none.

>TRBV3-1/TRBV3-2|TRBJ2-1|-|-
CASSQPGVSGEQFF
TGTGCCAGCAGCCAACCGGGGGTCTCGGGTGAGCAGTTCTTC
>TRBV6-1|TRBJ1-5|TRBD1|-
CASSGQGDLGNQPQHF
TGTGCCAGCAGTGGACAGGGGGATCTCGGCAATCAGCCCCAGCATTTT
>TRBV19|TRBJ1-5|-|few
CASSSGEIGNQPQHF
TGTGCCAGTAGTAGCGGCGAGATCGGCAATCAGCCCCAGCATTTT
>TRBV7-8|TRBJ1-1|-|-
CASSLLLGNTEAFF
TGTGCCAGCAGCTTGCTACTCGGGAACACTGAAGCTTTCTTT
>TRBV5-1|TRBJ2-1|TRBD1|-
CASSRGQGSYNEQFF
TGCGCCAGCAGCAGAGGACAGGGCAGCTACAATGAGCAGTTCTTC
>TRBV10-3|TRBJ2-3|TRBD1|once
CAISEPGQGAADTQYF
TGTGCCATCAGTGAGCCGGGACAGGGGGCCGCAGATACGCAGTATTTT
>TRBV10-3|TRBJ2-3|-|few
CAISEVSGGGVTDTQYF
TGTGCCATCAGCGAAGTTTCCGGGGGAGGAGTAACAGATACGCAGTATTTT
>TRBV7-8|TRBJ2-7|-|-
CASSLVVWSYEQYF
TGTGCCAGCAGCTTAGTAGTGTGGTCCTACGAGCAGTACTTC
>TRBV28|TRBJ1-5|-|-
CASSLTGQLNQPQHF
TGTGCCAGCAGTTTAACTGGACAGCTGAATCAGCCCCAGCATTTT
>TRBV2|TRBJ2-1|-|-
CASRGEGPEQFF
TGTGCCAGCAGAGGCGAGGGCCCTGAGCAGTTCTTC
>TRBV18|TRBJ1-4|-|-
CASSSGTLNEKLFF
TGTGCCAGCTCATCAGGTACCCTTAATGAAAAACTGTTTTTT
>TRBV6-7|TRBJ1-1|-|-
CASSYASAQMNTEAFF
TGTGCCAGCAGTTACGCGTCAGCACAGATGAACACTGAAGCTTTCTTT
>TRBV27|TRBJ2-1|TRBD1|-
CASSSRPGQGRNEQFF
TGTGCCAGCAGTTCTCGACCGGGACAGGGGCGCAATGAGCAGTTCTTC
>TRBV9|TRBJ1-4|TRBD1|few
CASSRPLPGQSEKLFF
TGTGCCAGCAGCCGACCCCTCCCGGGACAGAGTGAAAAACTGTTTTTT
>TRBV6-1|TRBJ1-1|TRBD1|-
CASSEHRGNTEAFF
TGTGCCAGCAGTGAACACAGGGGAAACACTGAAGCTTTCTTT
>TRBV2|TRBJ2-2|TRBD1|-
CASSEVRGPGELFF
TGTGCCAGCAGTGAGGTCAGGGGGCCCGGGGAGCTGTTTTTT
>TRBV19|TRBJ2-3|TRBD2|-
CASSMGLPGDTQYF
TGTGCCAGTAGTATGGGACTACCAGGGGATACGCAGTATTTT
>TRBV7-3|TRBJ2-1|-|-
CASSRASEYNEQFF
TGTGCCAGCAGTCGGGCTAGCGAGTACAATGAGCAGTTCTTC
>TRBV5-5|TRBJ2-2|TRBD1|-
CASSFPTGGGTGELFF
TGTGCCAGCAGCTTCCCCACAGGGGGCGGCACCGGGGAGCTGTTTTTT
>TRBV7-9|TRBJ2-7|TRBD1|-
CASSADRGIYEQYF
TGTGCCAGCAGCGCGGACAGGGGGATCTACGAGCAGTACTTC
>TRBV19|TRBJ1-3|-|-
CASRSSGNTIYF
TGTGCCAGTAGGAGCTCTGGAAACACCATATATTTT
>TRBV2|TRBJ2-4|TRBD2|-
CASSEGLAENIQYF
TGTGCCAGCAGTGAGGGGCTAGCGGAAAACATTCAGTACTTC
>TRBV19|TRBJ1-5|TRBD1|-
CASSTPTGGWGQPQHF
TGTGCCAGTAGTACCCCGACAGGGGGCTGGGGACAGCCCCAGCATTTT
>TRBV27|TRBJ1-2|TRBD1|few
CASSLTQAGTGSGYTF
TGTGCCAGCAGTTTAACACAAGCCGGGACAGGGTCTGGCTACACCTTC
>TRBV6-5|TRBJ2-3|TRBD1|-
CASSYGGQGALDTQYF
TGTGCCAGCAGTTACGGGGGACAGGGGGCATTAGATACGCAGTATTTT
>TRBV2|TRBJ1-1|-|-
CASSEQGLNTEAFF
TGTGCCAGCAGCGAACAGGGTTTAAACACTGAAGCTTTCTTT
>TRBV25-1|TRBJ1-4|-|-
CASSVFGEGEKLFF
TGTGCCAGCAGTGTCTTCGGGGAGGGTGAAAAACTGTTTTTT
>TRBV19|TRBJ1-2|-|-
CASSIDQGDYGYTF
TGTGCCAGTAGTATTGACCAAGGGGACTATGGCTACACCTTC